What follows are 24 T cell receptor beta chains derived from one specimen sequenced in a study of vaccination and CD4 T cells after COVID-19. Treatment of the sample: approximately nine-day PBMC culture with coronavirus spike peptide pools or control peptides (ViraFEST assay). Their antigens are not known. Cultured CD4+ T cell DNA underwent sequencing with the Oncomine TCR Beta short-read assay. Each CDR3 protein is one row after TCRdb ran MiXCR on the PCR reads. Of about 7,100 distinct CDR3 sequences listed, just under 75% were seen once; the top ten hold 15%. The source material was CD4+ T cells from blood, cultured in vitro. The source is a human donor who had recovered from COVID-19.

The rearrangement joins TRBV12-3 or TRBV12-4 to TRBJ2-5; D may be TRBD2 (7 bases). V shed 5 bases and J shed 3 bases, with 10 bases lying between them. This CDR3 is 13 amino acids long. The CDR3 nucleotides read TGTGCCAGCAGTACAGGGAGGGAAGAGACCCAGTACTTC. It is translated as CASSTGREETQYF.

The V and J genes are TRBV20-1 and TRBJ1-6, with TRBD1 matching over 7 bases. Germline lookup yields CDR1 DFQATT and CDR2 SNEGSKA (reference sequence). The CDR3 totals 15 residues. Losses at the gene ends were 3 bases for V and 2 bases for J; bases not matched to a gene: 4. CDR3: CSAREGTAYNSPLHF. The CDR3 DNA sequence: TGCAGTGCTAGGGAAGGGACAGCCTATAATTCACCCCTCCACTTT.

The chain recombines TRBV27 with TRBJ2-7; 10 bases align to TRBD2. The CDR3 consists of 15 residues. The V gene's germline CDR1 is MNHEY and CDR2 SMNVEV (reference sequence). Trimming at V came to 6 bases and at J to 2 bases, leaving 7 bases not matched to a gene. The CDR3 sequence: CASSGTGTSAYEQYF. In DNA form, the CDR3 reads TGTGCCAGCAGCGGGACCGGGACTAGCGCCTACGAGCAGTACTTC.

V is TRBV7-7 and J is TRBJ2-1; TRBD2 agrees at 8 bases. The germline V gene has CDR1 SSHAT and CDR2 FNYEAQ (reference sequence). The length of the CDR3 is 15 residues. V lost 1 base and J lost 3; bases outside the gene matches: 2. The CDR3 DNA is TGTGCCAGCAGCTTAGAAAGCGGGAGCTACAATGAGCAGTTCTTC. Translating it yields CASSLESGSYNEQFF.

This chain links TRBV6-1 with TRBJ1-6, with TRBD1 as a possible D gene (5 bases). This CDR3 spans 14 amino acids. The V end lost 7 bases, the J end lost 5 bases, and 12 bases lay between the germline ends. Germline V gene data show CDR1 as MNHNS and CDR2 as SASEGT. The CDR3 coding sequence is TGTGCCAGCACCACGGGGGGGGATAATTCACCCCTCCACTTT. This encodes CASTTGGDNSPLHF.

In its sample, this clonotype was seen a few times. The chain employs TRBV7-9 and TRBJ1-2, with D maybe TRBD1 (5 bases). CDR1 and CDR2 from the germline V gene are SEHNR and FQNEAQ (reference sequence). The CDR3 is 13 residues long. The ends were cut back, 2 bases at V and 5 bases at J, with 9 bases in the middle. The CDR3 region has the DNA TGTGCCAGCAGCTTACAAAGGGGTTATGGCTACACCTTC. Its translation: CASSLQRGYGYTF.

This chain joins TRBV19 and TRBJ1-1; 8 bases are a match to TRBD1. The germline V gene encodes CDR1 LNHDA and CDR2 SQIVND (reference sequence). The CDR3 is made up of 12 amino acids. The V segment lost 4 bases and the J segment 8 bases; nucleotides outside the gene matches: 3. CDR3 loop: CASSSRDREAFF. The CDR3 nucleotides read TGTGCCAGTAGTAGCCGGGACAGGGAAGCTTTCTTT.

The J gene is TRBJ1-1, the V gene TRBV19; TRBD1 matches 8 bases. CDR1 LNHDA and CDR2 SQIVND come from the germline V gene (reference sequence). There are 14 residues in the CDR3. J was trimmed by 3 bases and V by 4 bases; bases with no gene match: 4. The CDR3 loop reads CASSTDRVDTEAFF. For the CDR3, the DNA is TGTGCCAGTAGTACGGACAGGGTGGACACTGAAGCTTTCTTT.

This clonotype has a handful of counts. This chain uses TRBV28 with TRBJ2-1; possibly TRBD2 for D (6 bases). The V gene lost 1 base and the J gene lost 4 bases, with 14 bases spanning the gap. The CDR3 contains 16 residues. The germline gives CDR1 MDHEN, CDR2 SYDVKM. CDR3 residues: CASSLLAQEGYNEQFF. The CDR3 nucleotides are TGTGCCAGCAGTTTATTGGCCCAGGAGGGGTACAATGAGCAGTTCTTC.

The CDR3 loop is CASSGGTVLYNYGYTF. CDR3 bases: TGTGCCAGCAGCGGAGGGACAGTCCTATACAACTATGGCTACACCTTC. The genes are TRBV7-2 and TRBJ1-2, with 7 bases that match TRBD1. The CDR3 totals 16 residues. Germline CDR1 is SGHTA and CDR2 is FQGNSA. V lost 5 bases, J lost 2 bases, and 11 bases stayed unmatched.

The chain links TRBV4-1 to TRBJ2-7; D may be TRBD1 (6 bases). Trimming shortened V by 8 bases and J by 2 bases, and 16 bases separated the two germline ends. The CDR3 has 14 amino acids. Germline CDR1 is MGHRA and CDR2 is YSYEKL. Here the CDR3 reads CASRYGPGAYEQYF. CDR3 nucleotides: TGCGCCAGCCGATACGGGCCAGGGGCCTACGAGCAGTACTTC.

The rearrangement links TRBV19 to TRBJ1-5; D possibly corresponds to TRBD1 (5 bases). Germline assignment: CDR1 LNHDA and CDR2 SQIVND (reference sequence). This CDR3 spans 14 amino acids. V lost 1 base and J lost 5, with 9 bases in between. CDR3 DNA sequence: TGTGCCAGTAGTATAGCGAGGGGCGATCAGCCCCAGCATTTT. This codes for CASSIARGDQPQHF.

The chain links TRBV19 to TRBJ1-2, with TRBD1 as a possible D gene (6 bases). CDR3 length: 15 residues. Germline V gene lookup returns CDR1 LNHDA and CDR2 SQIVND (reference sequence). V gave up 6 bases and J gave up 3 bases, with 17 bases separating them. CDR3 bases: TGTGCCAGTAGGCGTGGGGGCGTTGGGGACTATGGCTACACCTTC. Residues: CASRRGGVGDYGYTF.

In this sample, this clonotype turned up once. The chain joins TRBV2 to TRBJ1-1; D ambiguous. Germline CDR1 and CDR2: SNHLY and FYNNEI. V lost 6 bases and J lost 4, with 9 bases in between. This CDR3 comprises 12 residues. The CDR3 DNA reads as TGTGCCAGCAGGGGATCGGGCACTGAAGCTTTCTTT. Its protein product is CASRGSGTEAFF.

The CDR3 loop reads CASSGTGINQPQHF. CDR3 bases: TGTGCCAGCAGTGGTACAGGGATCAATCAGCCCCAGCATTTT. The chain has TRBV25-1 and TRBJ1-5; D is perhaps TRBD1 (6 bases). Per germline, CDR1 MGHDK and CDR2 SYGVNS. Trimming took off 4 bases at V and 3 bases at J, with 10 bases between the two ends. There are 14 residues in the CDR3.

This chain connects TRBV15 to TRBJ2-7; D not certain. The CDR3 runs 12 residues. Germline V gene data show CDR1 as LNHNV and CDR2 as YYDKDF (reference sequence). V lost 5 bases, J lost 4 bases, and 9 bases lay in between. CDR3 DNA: TGTGCCACCAGCCTCGTATCTTACGAGCAGTACTTC. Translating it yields CATSLVSYEQYF.

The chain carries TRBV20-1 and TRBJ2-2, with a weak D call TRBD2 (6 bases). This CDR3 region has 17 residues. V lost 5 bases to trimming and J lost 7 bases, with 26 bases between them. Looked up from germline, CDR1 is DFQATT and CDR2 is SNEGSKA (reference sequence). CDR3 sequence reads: CSAPIGGEGNVGGELFF. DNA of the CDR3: TGCAGTGCTCCCATCGGAGGGGAAGGGAACGTGGGCGGGGAGCTGTTTTTT.

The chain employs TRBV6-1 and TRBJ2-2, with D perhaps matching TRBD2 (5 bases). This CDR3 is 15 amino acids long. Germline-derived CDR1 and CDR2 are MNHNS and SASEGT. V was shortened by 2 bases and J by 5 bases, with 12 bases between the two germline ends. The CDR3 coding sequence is TGTGCCAGCAGTGAATTTCAAGCGGTTACCGGGGAGCTGTTTTTT. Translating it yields CASSEFQAVTGELFF.

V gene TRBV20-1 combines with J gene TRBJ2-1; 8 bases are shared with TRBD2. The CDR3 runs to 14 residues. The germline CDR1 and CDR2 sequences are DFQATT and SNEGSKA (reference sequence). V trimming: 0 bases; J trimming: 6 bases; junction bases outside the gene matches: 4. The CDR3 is CSARDVLAGNEQFF. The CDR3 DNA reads TGCAGTGCTAGAGATGTGCTAGCGGGCAATGAGCAGTTCTTC.

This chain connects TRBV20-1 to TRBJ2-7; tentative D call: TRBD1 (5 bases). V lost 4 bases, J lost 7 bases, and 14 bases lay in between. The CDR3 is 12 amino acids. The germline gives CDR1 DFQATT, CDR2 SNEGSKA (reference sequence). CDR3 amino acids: CSATRQLEEQYF. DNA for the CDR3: TGCAGTGCTACCCGACAGCTTGAAGAGCAGTACTTC.

CDR3 in DNA: TGCAGTGCTAGAGATAGGGTTAGGAGCTCTGGGGCCAACGTCCTGACTTTC. Translating it yields CSARDRVRSSGANVLTF. J is TRBJ2-6 and V is TRBV20-1; D call uncertain. Germline CDR1 and CDR2: DFQATT and SNEGSKA (reference sequence). This CDR3 is built from 17 residues. The germline V and J ends were trimmed by 0 bases and 0 bases, with 12 bases remaining between them.

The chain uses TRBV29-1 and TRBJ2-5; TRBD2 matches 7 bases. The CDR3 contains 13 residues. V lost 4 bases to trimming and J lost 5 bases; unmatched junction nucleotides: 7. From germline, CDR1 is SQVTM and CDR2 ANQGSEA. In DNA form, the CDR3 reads TGCAGCGTTGCCCTAGCGGCTGTGGAGACCCAGTACTTC. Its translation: CSVALAAVETQYF.

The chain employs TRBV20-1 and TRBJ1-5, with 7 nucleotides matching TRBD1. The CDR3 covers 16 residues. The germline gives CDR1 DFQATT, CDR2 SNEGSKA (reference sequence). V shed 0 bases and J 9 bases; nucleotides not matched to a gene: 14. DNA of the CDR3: TGCAGTGCTAGAGATCCTACGAGACAGGGAAGTTCGCCCCAGCATTTT. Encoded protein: CSARDPTRQGSSPQHF.

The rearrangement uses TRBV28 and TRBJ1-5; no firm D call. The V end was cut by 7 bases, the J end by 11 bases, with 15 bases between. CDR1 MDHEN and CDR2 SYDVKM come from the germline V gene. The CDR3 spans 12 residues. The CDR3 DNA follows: TGTGCCAGCACCCCCCCCGGTGGGGCCCAGCATTTT. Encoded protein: CASTPPGGAQHF. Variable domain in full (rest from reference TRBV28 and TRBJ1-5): DVKVTQSSRYLVKRTGEKVFLECVQDMDHENMFWYRQDPGLGLRLIYFSYDVKMKEKGDIPEGYSVSREKKERFSLILESASTNQTSMYLCASTPPGGAQHFGDGTRLSIL.